The 30 T cell receptor beta chains given below trace back to one sample, sequenced in a study of T cell responses to AZD1222 COVID-19 vaccine. The protocol was immunoSEQ multiplex PCR, while the TCRdb copy is restricted to in-frame clones and leaves out a portion. Altogether more than 100,000 clones are present, 90% to 95% being singletons, with the ten largest covering 1.6%. Specimen: peripheral blood, collected on day 0 of AZD1222 vaccination. The receptor source for this set is an adult in good health.

This chain links TRBV27 with TRBJ1-2; D may be TRBD1 (5 bases). Trimming left V 6 bases short and J 5 bases short, with 13 bases between. The germline V gene has CDR1 MNHEY and CDR2 SMNVEV (reference sequence). The CDR3 has 13 amino acids. The DNA of the CDR3 is TGTGCCAGCAGCCTGACAGTCAGATATGGCTACACCTTC. Translation gives CASSLTVRYGYTF.

CDR3: CSASIVPNQPQHF. Written as DNA, the CDR3 is TGCAGTGCTAGTATAGTGCCCAACCAGCCCCAGCATTTT. J is TRBJ1-5 and V is TRBV20-1; D is uncertain. CDR3 length: 13 residues. The V gene lost 3 bases and the J gene lost 7 bases, with 13 bases spanning the gap. CDR1 DFQATT and CDR2 SNEGSKA come from the germline V gene (reference sequence).

In this sample, this clone turned up a few times. The CDR3 spells CASSRVPSETQYF. The CDR3 DNA follows: TGCGCCAGCAGCCGGGTGCCGTCAGAGACCCAGTACTTC. This chain uses TRBV4-1 with TRBJ2-5; D remains unclear. Trimming left V 4 bases short and J 4 bases short, with 10 bases between. CDR3 length equals 13 residues. Per the germline V gene, CDR1 is MGHRA and CDR2 is YSYEKL.

The chain couples TRBV6-2 or TRBV6-3 to TRBJ2-3; D not resolved. Per germline, CDR1 MNHEY and CDR2 SVGEGT. V lost 2 bases and J lost 1, with 10 bases in between. This CDR3 has 15 residues. The CDR3: CASSYQIEGTDTQYF. CDR3 coding DNA: TGTGCCAGCAGTTACCAGATTGAGGGCACAGATACGCAGTATTTT.

The rearrangement joins TRBV7-3 to TRBJ1-6, with D tentatively TRBD1 (5 bases). CDR1 and CDR2 from the germline V gene are SGHTA and FQGTGA. This CDR3 has 13 amino acids. Trimming removed 3 bases from V and 8 bases from J, with 8 bases in between. The CDR3 DNA sequence: TGTGCCAGCAGCTTCGGGGGGTATTCACCCCTCCACTTT. This translates into CASSFGGYSPLHF.

The genes are TRBV20-1 and TRBJ2-7; D may correspond to TRBD1 or TRBD2 (5 bases each). The V end was cut by 3 bases, the J end by 7 bases, with 25 bases between. CDR1 is DFQATT, CDR2 SNEGSKA, per germline (reference sequence). The CDR3 covers 16 residues. The CDR3 nucleotides are TGCAGTGCTAGTGGGGGTTCAAGCCCCGATCTGAGGGAGCAGTACTTC. Translated: CSASGGSSPDLREQYF.

The DNA of the CDR3 is TGTGCCAGCAGTTTCGGGGGGCCCTACAATGAGCAGTTCTTC. Protein product: CASSFGGPYNEQFF. J is TRBJ2-1 and V is TRBV28; D might be TRBD2 (7 bases). CDR3 length: 14 residues. Germline V gives CDR1 MDHEN, CDR2 SYDVKM. V shed 3 bases and J shed 2 bases, with 8 bases lying between them.

The genes are TRBV5-6 and TRBJ1-5; D is undetermined. Trimming pared 1 base from V and 3 bases from J, leaving 8 bases between. The germline V gene has CDR1 SGHDT and CDR2 YYEEEE. The CDR3 consists of 14 residues. The CDR3 DNA is TGTGCCAGCAGCTTGTTAGGGAACAATCAGCCCCAGCATTTT. This sequence encodes CASSLLGNNQPQHF.

This clone was detected only a few times. J is TRBJ2-2 and V is TRBV6-4; 7 nucleotides match TRBD2. The germline V gene encodes CDR1 MRHNA and CDR2 SNTAGT. The CDR3 covers 14 residues. V trimming: 7 bases; J trimming: 3 bases; junction bases outside the gene matches: 5. The CDR3 region has the DNA TGTGCCAGCAAAGCGGGATCGGACACCGGGGAGCTGTTTTTT. Its protein product is CASKAGSDTGELFF.

This clone has only one observation. The rearrangement uses TRBV7-9 and TRBJ2-3, with 12 positions matching TRBD2. The J segment lost 4 bases and the V segment lost 4 bases, leaving 3 bases of the junction unmatched. The CDR3 contains 15 residues. CDR1 is SEHNR, CDR2 FQNEAQ, per germline (reference sequence). The CDR3 DNA sequence: TGTGCCAGCAGCTCTAGCGGGGGGGGATCAGATACGCAGTATTTT. Protein sequence: CASSSSGGGSDTQYF. The full variable domain, completed using reference TRBV7-9 and TRBJ2-3, is DTGVSQNPRHKITKRGQNVTFRCDPISEHNRLYWYRQTLGQGPEFLTYFQNEAQLEKSRLLSDRFSAERPKGSFSTLEIQRTEQGDSAMYLCASSSSGGGSDTQYFGPGTRLTVL.

This clone occurred once. The rearrangement joins TRBV3-1 (or the pseudogene TRBV3-2) to TRBJ1-5; D not resolved. The V end lost 1 base, the J end lost 0 bases, and 7 bases lay between the germline ends. This CDR3 comprises 15 residues. CDR1 is LGHDT and CDR2 is YNNKEL in the germline V gene (reference sequence). This CDR3 reads CASSQGSLSNQPQHF. The CDR3 bases are TGTGCCAGCAGCCAAGGCAGCCTTAGCAATCAGCCCCAGCATTTT.

This chain connects TRBV6-4 to TRBJ2-7; tentatively, D is TRBD2 (5 bases). CDR3 length equals 13 residues. The V end was cut by 5 bases, the J end by 7 bases, with 15 bases between. Germline values: CDR1 MRHNA, CDR2 SNTAGT. The CDR3, as DNA: TGTGCCAGCAGTCCCTCCCATACGGGAGAGCAGTACTTC. It codes for CASSPSHTGEQYF.

This rearrangement joins TRBV19 to TRBJ1-5, with a tentative D call TRBD1 (6 bases). The CDR3 loop spans 15 amino acids. Germline CDR1 and CDR2: LNHDA and SQIVND (reference sequence). V lost 5 bases to trimming and J lost 3 bases, with 14 bases between them. The chain's CDR3 is CASSLKGDNNQPQHF. CDR3 nucleotide sequence: TGTGCCAGTAGTCTCAAAGGGGACAACAATCAGCCCCAGCATTTT. The full variable domain, rest sourced from reference TRBV19 and TRBJ1-5, is DGGITQSPKYLFRKEGQNVTLSCEQNLNHDAMYWYRQDPGQGLRLIYYSQIVNDFQKGDIAEGYSVSREKKESFPLTVTSAQKNPTAFYLCASSLKGDNNQPQHFGDGTRLSIL.

The V gene is TRBV6-5, the J gene TRBJ1-6; 7 nucleotides match TRBD1. In germline, CDR1 is MNHEY, CDR2 SVGAGI. The CDR3 spans 14 residues. The trim removed 6 bases at V and 7 bases at J, leaving 6 bases unmatched. The CDR3 here is CASRRYRGNSPLHF. The CDR3 DNA follows: TGTGCCAGCAGGCGCTACAGGGGCAATTCACCCCTCCACTTT.

The CDR3 reads CASSSPGLAGGETQYF. As DNA, the CDR3 is TGTGCCAGTAGTTCCCCGGGACTAGCGGGAGGAGAGACCCAGTACTTC. The chain is built from TRBV19 and TRBJ2-5, with TRBD2 matching 15 bases. The CDR3 contains 16 residues. Trimming cost V 5 bases and J 4 bases; bases outside gene matches: 5. Germline V gene lookup returns CDR1 LNHDA and CDR2 SQIVND (reference sequence).

The chain links TRBV5-5 to TRBJ1-5; no clear D. This CDR3 contains 15 residues. Looked up from germline, CDR1 is SGHKS and CDR2 is YYEKEE (reference sequence). V lost 0 bases and J 4 bases, leaving 11 bases between the germline ends. Here the CDR3 reads CASSLGGSSNQPQHF. DNA for the CDR3: TGTGCCAGCAGCTTGGGCGGCAGTAGTAATCAGCCCCAGCATTTT.

The V and J genes are TRBV30 and TRBJ1-2; D remains unclear. Trimming shortened V by 0 bases and J by 6 bases, and 11 bases separated the two germline ends. Germline V gene data show CDR1 as GTSNPN and CDR2 as SVGIG (reference sequence). This CDR3 is built from 13 residues. This chain's CDR3 is CAWSVRSKDGYTF. The CDR3 DNA is TGTGCCTGGAGTGTACGCTCTAAGGATGGCTACACCTTC.

This clone was recorded only once. The chain employs TRBV6-5 and TRBJ1-3, with D possibly being TRBD1 (5 bases). CDR3 length equals 14 residues. V gave up 2 bases and J gave up 6 bases, with 11 bases separating them. The V gene's germline CDR1 is MNHEY and CDR2 SVGAGI. CDR3 protein: CASSYTGVENTIYF. CDR3 sequence (DNA): TGTGCCAGCAGTTACACAGGTGTCGAAAACACCATATATTTT.

This clone was picked up a small number of times. The chain is built from TRBV4-2 and TRBJ1-4; 9 bases are a match to TRBD1. This CDR3 contains 13 residues. The germline V gene has CDR1 LGHNA and CDR2 YNFKEQ. V was pared by 4 bases and J by 8 bases, with 2 bases of the junction left unmatched. CDR3 in DNA: TGTGCCAGCAGCCCACAGGGGGCGGAAAAACTGTTTTTT. This sequence encodes CASSPQGAEKLFF.

J is TRBJ2-1 and V is TRBV6-5; 15 bases fit TRBD2. Germline V gene lookup returns CDR1 MNHEY and CDR2 SVGAGI. The trim removed 4 bases at V and 7 bases at J, leaving 2 bases unmatched. The CDR3 covers 15 residues. For the CDR3, the DNA is TGTGCCAGCAGTTGGACTAGCGGGAGGGGTAATGAGCAGTTCTTC. Its translation: CASSWTSGRGNEQFF.

The chain employs TRBV7-6 and TRBJ1-3; TRBD1 matches at 7 bases. CDR1 is SGHVS and CDR2 is FNYEAQ in the germline V gene. V was clipped by 1 base and J by 1 base; unmatched bases: 7. The CDR3 consists of 17 residues. The CDR3 DNA sequence: TGTGCCAGCAGCTTAGGGTGGAGGGGGCGATCTGGAAACACCATATATTTT. This encodes CASSLGWRGRSGNTIYF.

V gene TRBV20-1 combines with J gene TRBJ2-6, with 7 bases aligning to TRBD1. After removal of 3 bases from V and 0 bases from J, the junction contained 5 bases not matched to a gene. The germline CDR1 and CDR2 sequences are DFQATT and SNEGSKA (reference sequence). The CDR3 totals 16 residues. CDR3 DNA: TGCAGTGCTAGTGGGACAGCAAGCTCTGGGGCCAACGTCCTGACTTTC. Translating gives CSASGTASSGANVLTF.

The J gene is TRBJ1-4, the V gene TRBV6-5; unclear D gene. V lost 6 bases and J 4 bases, leaving 6 bases between the germline ends. The V gene's germline CDR1 is MNHEY and CDR2 SVGAGI. There are 12 residues in the CDR3. CDR3 residues: CASSDYNEKLFF. In DNA, the CDR3 is TGTGCCAGCAGCGACTATAATGAAAAACTGTTTTTT.

The genes are TRBV19 and TRBJ1-5; possibly TRBD1 for D (5 bases). Germline CDR1 reads LNHDA; CDR2 reads SQIVND (reference sequence). V lost 7 bases, J lost 0 bases, and 13 bases lay in between. The CDR3 spans 15 residues. CDR3 region: CASTTVLNSNQPQHF. The CDR3 DNA reads as TGTGCCAGTACGACAGTTCTTAATAGCAATCAGCCCCAGCATTTT.

The CDR3 sequence: CASSQSPGTGTGGYTF. The CDR3 nucleotides are TGCGCCAGCAGCCAAAGTCCCGGGACAGGGACTGGCGGCTACACCTTC. This chain connects TRBV4-3 to TRBJ1-2; TRBD1 matches at 9 bases. This CDR3 contains 16 residues. CDR1 is LGHNA, CDR2 YSLEER, per germline. The V segment lost 2 bases and the J segment 8 bases; nucleotides outside the gene matches: 12.

This clone showed up just once. V usage is TRBV5-1 and J usage is TRBJ1-3; 8 positions match TRBD1. V lost 2 bases to trimming and J lost 4 bases; unmatched junction nucleotides: 8. The germline V gene encodes CDR1 SGHRS and CDR2 YFSETQ. The CDR3 sequence is 16 residues long. DNA of the CDR3: TGCGCCAGCAGCTTATCGCCCGGACAGGGCGGAAACACCATATATTTT. Amino acids: CASSLSPGQGGNTIYF.

The chain couples TRBV5-5 to TRBJ1-1, with D perhaps matching TRBD1 (5 bases). The CDR3 covers 13 residues. Per germline, CDR1 SGHKS and CDR2 YYEKEE (reference sequence). V dropped 4 bases and J dropped 1 base, with 8 bases sitting between them. CDR3 loop: CASSGGGNTEAFF. Here the CDR3 DNA reads TGTGCCAGCAGCGGCGGGGGGAACACTGAAGCTTTCTTT.

The chain couples TRBV5-6 to TRBJ2-7, with 8 positions matching TRBD1. With 3 bases clipped from V and 0 bases from J, the junction kept 11 bases outside the gene matches. The CDR3 has 17 residues. Germline V CDR1 and CDR2: SGHDT, YYEEEE. As DNA, the CDR3 is TGTGCCAGCAGCTCCAAGGAGGCCAGGGGGCCCTCCTACGAGCAGTACTTC. Protein sequence: CASSSKEARGPSYEQYF.

This chain uses TRBV6-6 with TRBJ1-5; TRBD1 aligns across 10 bases. CDR1 is MNHNY and CDR2 is SVGAGI in the germline V gene (reference sequence). V gave up 7 bases and J gave up 4 bases; unmatched junction bases: 7. CDR3 length equals 15 residues. The CDR3 DNA sequence: TGTGCCAGCACCCGGGACAGGGGCCCGAATCAGCCCCAGCATTTT. Its protein is CASTRDRGPNQPQHF.

V is TRBV6-5 and J is TRBJ1-1; no definite D call. Germline lookup yields CDR1 MNHEY and CDR2 SVGAGI. V was pared by 0 bases and J by 4 bases, with 12 bases between. This CDR3 region has 15 residues. The CDR3 protein is CASSYSRSWGTEAFF. For the CDR3, the DNA is TGTGCCAGCAGTTACTCGAGATCGTGGGGCACTGAAGCTTTCTTT.